This record covers a single T cell receptor beta chain. The antigen it binds to is not known. There are no base qualities to consult, and no much larger clone falls within one base. The record originates from a study of tumor-infiltrating T cells and Merkel cell polyomavirus (TCRdb year 2017). A note on the overall study: The study examined CD8+ T cells specific for the Merkel cell polyomavirus KLL epitope in Merkel cell carcinoma patients. TRB sequencing covered KLL-tetramer-sorted cells from blood or tumor-infiltrating lymphocytes in some 15 samples, plus 12 matched whole-tumor samples. Patients came in at different disease stages and had a median follow-up of around 2.6 years, ranging from about 1.1 to 6.0 years. Most whole-tumor samples were 25-micron curls cut from formalin-fixed, paraffin-embedded tissue blocks. Varied, non-standardized therapies, including chemotherapy, radiation and immunotherapies, were received by the patients. In the whole study, one tumor sample was a frozen nodal tumor digest, and another tumor sample was a flash-frozen core biopsy of a metastasis. The investigation overall reported the following: Because the study covered only a single viral epitope, T cells targeting other Merkel cell polyomavirus epitopes were not captured. A higher fraction of KLL-specific T cells within tumors (roughly 1.8-20% versus about 0-0.15%) was associated with significantly better MCC-specific survival. KLL-specific TRB repertoires proved diverse and largely private: among almost 400 unique sequences, only one clonotype was public, and a couple of patients shared that clonotype. A greater number of unique KLL-specific clonotypes in tumors (5-108 vs 0-3) was associated with a significant advantage in MCC-specific survival (P = 0.0051). The small sample size of the study (n of about 12 patients) is recognized as a limitation.

In the germline V gene (reference sequence), CDR1 corresponds to MNHEY and CDR2 to SMNVEV. V is clipped by 2 bases and J by 4 bases, and the sequence between their germline boundaries is 15 bases long. The CDR3 covers 16 residues, taking in both the cysteine and the phenylalanine. This entry keeps only the CDR3 DNA: 48 bases, framed from base 1. By immunohistochemistry, the tumors of all patients showed robust positive staining for Merkel cell polyomavirus Large T antigen. Roughly twelve Merkel cell carcinoma patients with robust KLL-tetramer+ populations, above 0.04% of CD8+ T cells, in blood and/or cultured TIL were included. All patients were identified as Caucasian, and a median age of roughly 60 years (range about 50 to 85 years) was recorded. Lymph node tumors were analyzed for patients with unknown primaries who presented with nodal disease, or when insufficient primary tissue was available.

The library was made by the immunoSEQ multiplex PCR assay. Adaptive Biotechnologies (Seattle, WA) carried out genomic DNA extraction, TRB sequencing and normalization. The paper's data handling went like this. To compute clonality, the Shannon entropy of productive TRB sequences was normalized by log2 of unique productive sequences and then subtracted from one. KLL-specific clonotypes in tumors were found by matching TCRbeta CDR3 amino acid sequences to the sequences from the tetramer-sorted sample of each patient. The immuneACCESS repertoire file appears here via TCRdb, limited to in-frame rearrangements. These files lack a portion of the clones; in checked studies, under half of the deficit traces to unresolved V genes, and the cause of the others is not known. V and J calls and clone size follow that table, whereas D and trimming were derived from the DNA. This sample holds 25,000 or so clones; roughly 87% were observed only once. The ten largest clonotypes hold less than 3% of the sample.

The clonotype originates from a man aged 50 to 60 with Merkel cell carcinoma. The sample taken for sequencing was lymph node tissue. The rearrangement combines TRBV27 with TRBJ2-1; too little of a D gene remains to name it. In nucleotide form, the sequence is TGTGCCAGCAGTTTAACGGAAGCGCTAATATACAATGAGCAGTTCTTC. Its protein is CASSLTEALIYNEQFF.